This T cell receptor (beta chain) was profiled in a study of T cells in Graves' hyperthyroidism and ophthalmopathy. Stable Graves' hyperthyroidism denoted no ophthalmopathy progression over 18 months. Patients were aged 18 to 65, had disease duration under 2 months, and had newly diagnosed hyperthyroidism. Amplification of TCR beta CDR3 regions used RNA as the template. With the HTBI primer set, the TCR CDR3 went through a first round of RT-PCR. TCRdb redid the calling of the multiplex PCR reads with MiXCR, one entry per CDR3 protein. The table shows some 350,000 distinct CDR3 sequences, with just under 25% occurring only once. This clonotype was seen repeatedly, ten times or more. Trimming took off 0 bases at V and 0 bases at J, with 12 bases between the two ends. This CDR3 has 16 amino acids. Germline assignment: CDR1 SGHKS and CDR2 YYEKEE (reference sequence).

This rearrangement joins TRBV5-5 to TRBJ2-5; tentative D call: TRBD1 (6 bases). Material: blood. The receptor comes from a man in his forties or fifties with Graves' hyperthyroidism. Written as DNA, the CDR3 is TGTGCCAGCAGCTTGGCCCTCGGACAGTACCAAGAGACCCAGTACTTC. As protein: CASSLALGQYQETQYF.